This T cell receptor beta chain was sequenced during a study of vaccination and CD4 T cells after COVID-19. V lost 0 bases and J 2 bases, leaving 11 bases between the germline ends. The CDR3 loop spans 16 amino acids. Germline lookup yields CDR1 MNHNS and CDR2 SASEGT. Scientists ran DNA taken from cultured CD4+ T cells through the Oncomine TCR Beta short-read assay for sequencing. TCRdb re-derived calls from the PCR reads in MiXCR, one entry per CDR3 protein. This table holds fewer than 15,000 distinct CDR3 sequences, 60% found once. Comment on this clonotype: As yet, its antigen is unknown.

Treatment indicated: roughly ten-day PBMC culture with coronavirus spike peptide pools or control peptides (ViraFEST assay). It was after more than eight days of culture that CD4+ T cells were isolated by negative selection. This chain uses TRBV6-1 with TRBJ1-5; D call uncertain. The TCR was taken from a human donor who had recovered from COVID-19. This sample comprised CD4+ T cells from blood, cultured in vitro, obtained before SARS-CoV-2 vaccination. The CDR3 bases are TGTGCCAGCAGTGAAGCGTCGGGTCTCGGCAATCAGCCCCAGCATTTT. Translating it yields CASSEASGLGNQPQHF.